This TCR beta chain comes out of a study of blood T cell repertoires in COVID-19. This clone was seen at least ten times. The CDR3 contains 15 residues. V was trimmed by 0 bases and J by 4 bases, leaving 13 bases between them. Germline V gene data show CDR1 as LGHNA and CDR2 as YNFKEQ. Measured with immunoSEQ multiplex PCR; TCRdb has only the in-frame clones, and not every one. The sample includes more than 150,000 clones, around 90% of them seen just once. Sequencing used PBMCs or T cells enriched from blood (not recorded which). The chain recombines TRBV4-2 with TRBJ2-7, with a weak D call TRBD1 (6 bases). This TCR was sampled from a woman aged 25 to 39 who had recovered from COVID-19. CDR3 DNA: TGTGCCAGCAGCCAAGAATTAGGACAGTTTTACGAGCAGTACTTC. Translating it yields CASSQELGQFYEQYF.